This T cell receptor (beta chain) was sequenced during a study of PD-1 blockade in mismatch repair-deficient tumors. Study context: Enrolled about 2013-2017, patients had progressing, pretreated mismatch repair-deficient cancers of 11 to 13 types.

Clones were read by immunoSEQ multiplex PCR, and TCRdb kept only the in-frame ones, dropping some. There are some 120,000 clones in the sample; more than 70% occur only once, and 12% lies in the top ten. The length of the CDR3 is 16 residues. Germline loops: CDR1 MNHEY, CDR2 SMNVEV (reference sequence). Unmatched junction bases numbered 8, after V lost 8 bases and J lost 2 bases. The clonotype comes from an adult with mismatch repair-deficient cancer. The V and J genes are TRBV27 and TRBJ2-2; TRBD2 agrees at 10 bases. Source: peripheral blood, taken just under 74 weeks after starting pembrolizumab. CDR3 loop: CASGLAGVRNTGELFF. The CDR3, as DNA: TGTGCCAGCGGCCTAGCGGGAGTAAGAAACACCGGGGAGCTGTTTTTT.